Following are 5 T cell receptor beta chains from one sample sequenced in a study of regulatory T cells in long-lasting Graves disease. Sample time point: newly diagnosed GD, antithyroid drugs for less than 3 months. Researchers made the TCR library from RNA that was extracted from PBMCs. TCR beta libraries were built with iRepertoire HTBI primers and Arm-PCR of CDR3 regions. TCRdb itself ran the multiplex PCR reads through MiXCR, one entry per CDR3 protein. The sample lists some 400,000 distinct CDR3 sequences, about 16% occurring once. The same data also went into a second study, on T cells in Graves' hyperthyroidism and ophthalmopathy.

The sequencing used peripheral blood mononuclear cells (PBMCs), collected at new diagnosis, from a patient treated with antithyroid drugs. The receptors here all came from a woman under 40 with Graves disease.

This clonotype was detected many times. This chain uses TRBV27 with TRBJ2-3, with TRBD2 matching over 12 bases. Germline CDR1 MNHEY, CDR2 SMNVEV (reference sequence). V lost 5 bases, J lost 6 bases, and 15 bases stayed unmatched. This CDR3 region has 18 residues. This chain's CDR3 is CASSPRIRLAGESDTQYF. DNA of the CDR3: TGTGCCAGCAGTCCCAGGATACGACTAGCGGGAGAGTCGGATACGCAGTATTTT.

Many counts were recorded for this clonotype. This chain uses TRBV14 with TRBJ2-1; TRBD2 matches at 8 bases. J was trimmed by 0 bases and V by 4 bases; bases with no gene match: 5. This CDR3 is 16 amino acids long. Germline loops: CDR1 SGHDN, CDR2 FVKESK. For the CDR3, the DNA is TGTGCCAGCAGCCTCGGGAGGGCGAGCTCCTACAATGAGCAGTTCTTC. Amino acid sequence: CASSLGRASSYNEQFF.

The chain is built from TRBV20-1 and TRBJ1-1, with D unclear. V dropped 4 bases and J dropped 1 base, with 13 bases sitting between them. This CDR3 has 14 amino acids. The germline gives CDR1 DFQATT, CDR2 SNEGSKA (reference sequence). CDR3 residues: CSATPDPWNTEAFF. In DNA form, the CDR3 reads TGCAGTGCTACTCCGGACCCGTGGAACACTGAAGCTTTCTTT.

This clonotype showed up many times. The chain uses TRBV6-5 and TRBJ2-5, with 11 nucleotides matching TRBD2. The CDR3 covers 17 residues. V lost 0 bases to trimming and J lost 4 bases; unmatched junction nucleotides: 7. CDR1 and CDR2 (germline): MNHEY, SVGAGI. The CDR3 DNA is TGTGCCAGCAGTTACTCGGGACTAGCGGACCTAGCAGAGACCCAGTACTTC. This encodes CASSYSGLADLAETQYF.

V gene TRBV6-2 or TRBV6-3 combines with J gene TRBJ2-4; the D gene is possibly TRBD2 (6 bases). CDR1 and CDR2 from the germline V gene are MNHEY and SVGEGT. CDR3 length: 15 amino acids. Trimming pared 5 bases from V and 9 bases from J, leaving 20 bases between. The CDR3 nucleotides are TGTGCCAGCAGTCAATCGGAAGCTAGCGTCGCCATTCAGTACTTC. Its protein product is CASSQSEASVAIQYF.